This entry lists 3 T cell receptor beta chains sequenced from one sample in a study of CD8+ T cells in alopecia areata. Pooled cells of cutaneous lymph node origin were sorted on CD4, CD8alpha, NKG2D, NKG2ACE and other markers. After isolation, RNA underwent reverse transcription to generate cDNA as the sequencing template. TCRdb's table, derived via immunoSEQ multiplex PCR, lists solely in-frame clones and lacks some. Observed are approximately 300,000 clones, no singletons, with the top ten taking 1.2%. Specimen: CD4+ T cells sorted from a lymph node. These receptors were taken from a C3H/HeJ mouse with alopecia areata. MHC haplotype here: H2-k.

With respect to this clone: Germline and genes: mouse. The read ends 4 residues before the CDR3 terminus; that terminus is restored from the germline J gene. This rearrangement joins TRBV13-2 to TRBJ2-7; D gene unclear. The CDR3 is 14 amino acids. Germline V gene data show CDR1 as NNHNN and CDR2 as SYGAGS (reference sequence). Trimming pared 0 bases from V and 0 bases from J, leaving 7 bases between. This chain's CDR3 is CASGDAESSYEQYF. The covered CDR3 bases are TGTGCCAGCGGTGATGCAGAAAGCTCCTAT.

There are a few counts of this clone. Genes and germline come from the mouse. The read falls 4 residues short of the CDR3 end, and the missing part is taken from the germline J gene. In the same sample, other DNA sequences code for this CDR3. The chain joins TRBV13-3 to TRBJ2-7; 11 nucleotides align to TRBD2. The CDR3 spans 13 residues. Germline lookup yields CDR1 NNHDY and CDR2 SYVADS. The CDR3 bases that were read are TGTGCCAGCAGAGGGACTGGGGGTTAT. It codes for CASRGTGGY. The CDR3 reads in full as CASRGTGGYEQYF.

This clone has a handful of counts. Mouse germline and gene names are used. The read is 4 residues too short to cover the CDR3 end, so that end is filled in from the germline J gene. The chain is built from TRBV12-2 and TRBJ2-5, with a tentative D call TRBD1 (6 bases). CDR1 and CDR2 from the germline V gene are SGHLS and HYDKME. Trimming removed 0 bases at V and 0 bases at J, with 9 bases between. The CDR3 contains 15 residues. The sequenced part of the CDR3 DNA is TGTGCCAGCTCTCTCCGGGACAATAACCAAGAC. Translated: CASSLRDNNQD. The whole CDR3 reads CASSLRDNNQDTQYF.